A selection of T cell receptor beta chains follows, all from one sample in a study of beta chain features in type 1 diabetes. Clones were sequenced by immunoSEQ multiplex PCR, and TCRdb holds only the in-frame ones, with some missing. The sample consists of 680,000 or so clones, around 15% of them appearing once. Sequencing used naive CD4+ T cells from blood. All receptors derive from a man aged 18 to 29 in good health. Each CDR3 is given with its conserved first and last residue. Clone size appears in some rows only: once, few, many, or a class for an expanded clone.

cdr3_aa: CASSVEQNTQYF
v_call: TRBV9
clone_size: few

cdr3_aa: CASSLDREYYGYTF
v_call: TRBV7-2
clone_size: NA

cdr3_aa: CASSTDRGSQPQHF
v_call: TRBV13
clone_size: few

cdr3_aa: CASTEGGRTDTQYF
v_call: TRBV28
clone_size: NA

cdr3_aa: CASAPLDAVSAFF
v_call: TRBV2
clone_size: NA

cdr3_aa: CASSDRDRWRNQPQHF
v_call: TRBV28
clone_size: NA

cdr3_aa: CAITGTGDTGELFF
v_call: TRBV10-3
clone_size: NA

cdr3_aa: CASSFWGGVRYF
v_call: TRBV27
clone_size: NA

cdr3_aa: CASSPRTDTQYF
v_call: TRBV6-5
clone_size: few

cdr3_aa: CASMGTANYGYTF
v_call: TRBV25-1
clone_size: NA

cdr3_aa: CASSSTSGRQREQFF
v_call: TRBV11-2
clone_size: many

cdr3_aa: CASSLWTANQPQHF
v_call: TRBV28
clone_size: few

cdr3_aa: CSVGQGPNEQYF
v_call: TRBV29-1
clone_size: few

cdr3_aa: CASSPPLETQYF
v_call: TRBV18
clone_size: NA

cdr3_aa: CAISEIRADHYGYTF
v_call: TRBV10-3
clone_size: few

cdr3_aa: CASSLIGSTEAFF
v_call: TRBV11-1
clone_size: few

cdr3_aa: CASSLGGSGLSYEQYF
v_call: TRBV7-2
clone_size: few

cdr3_aa: CASHTVSYNEQFF
v_call: TRBV28
clone_size: few

cdr3_aa: CASSESGGGTDTQYF
v_call: TRBV28
clone_size: few

cdr3_aa: CASSLLPGEKLFF
v_call: TRBV5-4
clone_size: NA

cdr3_aa: CASSLGITGPNEKLFF
v_call: TRBV7-9
clone_size: NA

cdr3_aa: CASSPPGTGLYEQYF
v_call: TRBV5-4
clone_size: few

cdr3_aa: CASSLEGGLAYGYTF
v_call: TRBV7-2
clone_size: few

cdr3_aa: CSVDLRLSTDTQYF
v_call: TRBV29-1
clone_size: few

cdr3_aa: CASSSAGGSYNEQFF
v_call: TRBV9
clone_size: few

cdr3_aa: CASRRQGYYGYTF
v_call: TRBV6-1
clone_size: NA

cdr3_aa: CASTLPTSGMTQYF
v_call: TRBV7-2
clone_size: NA

cdr3_aa: CSVDSSGRSEQYF
v_call: TRBV29-1
clone_size: NA

cdr3_aa: CASSPPHTEAFF
v_call: TRBV28
clone_size: few

cdr3_aa: CASDSGRADTQYF
v_call: TRBV6-1
clone_size: NA

cdr3_aa: CASSQGGLAGRSTDTQYF
v_call: TRBV4-2
clone_size: NA

cdr3_aa: CASSPYGGLTGELFF
v_call: TRBV7-2
clone_size: NA

cdr3_aa: CASRRGADGELFF
v_call: TRBV9
clone_size: few

cdr3_aa: CASSPRTGRSSYNEQFF
v_call: TRBV5-6
clone_size: few

cdr3_aa: CAWTTKGQGNRAQHF
v_call: TRBV30
clone_size: NA

cdr3_aa: CAWSIGRILNTEAFF
v_call: TRBV30
clone_size: NA

cdr3_aa: CASRDRGQETQYF
v_call: TRBV7-9
clone_size: few

cdr3_aa: CASTETGRSYEQYF
v_call: TRBV19
clone_size: NA

cdr3_aa: CASSQDRALSTDTQYF
v_call: TRBV4-3
clone_size: NA

cdr3_aa: CASSLHLRDRGFTGELFF
v_call: TRBV7-3
clone_size: few

cdr3_aa: CASSIGTGGAKNIQYF
v_call: TRBV19
clone_size: NA

cdr3_aa: CAWSVGQKKVYF
v_call: TRBV30
clone_size: NA

cdr3_aa: CASRPDRGRHEQYF
v_call: TRBV7-2
clone_size: NA

cdr3_aa: CASSREDEQFF
v_call: TRBV19
clone_size: NA

cdr3_aa: CATRMFSEVNTEAFF
v_call: TRBV10-3
clone_size: NA

cdr3_aa: CASSTRSYGYTF
v_call: TRBV19
clone_size: NA

cdr3_aa: CASSLQGSYEQYF
v_call: TRBV6-1
clone_size: few

cdr3_aa: CASSPLSDIRTASEAFF
v_call: TRBV18
clone_size: NA

cdr3_aa: CASSLLAGSSYNEQFF
v_call: TRBV5-1
clone_size: few

cdr3_aa: CASSLVVVLGLQYEQYF
v_call: TRBV7-9
clone_size: few

cdr3_aa: CASSIGLADTGELFF
v_call: TRBV7-9
clone_size: few

cdr3_aa: CASSVIQGTGELFF
v_call: TRBV9
clone_size: few

cdr3_aa: CASSLVGTGSQPQHF
v_call: TRBV7-9
clone_size: NA

cdr3_aa: CASSSAGGGRFTDTQYF
v_call: TRBV5-4
clone_size: few